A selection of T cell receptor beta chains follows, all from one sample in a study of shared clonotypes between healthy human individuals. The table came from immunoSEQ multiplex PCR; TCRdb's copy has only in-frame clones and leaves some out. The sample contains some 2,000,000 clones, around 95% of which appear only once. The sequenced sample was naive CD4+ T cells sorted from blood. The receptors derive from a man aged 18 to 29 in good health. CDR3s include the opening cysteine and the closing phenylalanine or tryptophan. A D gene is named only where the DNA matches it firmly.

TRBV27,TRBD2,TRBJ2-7,CASIRQGAGGLEQYF,TGTGCCAGCATCAGGCAGGGTGCGGGAGGTCTCGAGCAGTACTTC
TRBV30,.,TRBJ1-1,CAWRTGRRRNTEAFF,TGTGCCTGGCGAACAGGGAGGCGTAGAAACACTGAAGCTTTCTTT
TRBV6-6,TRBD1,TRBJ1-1,CASSYPGQGGTEAFF,TGTGCCAGCAGTTACCCGGGACAGGGGGGCACTGAAGCTTTCTTT
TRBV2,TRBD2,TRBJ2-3,CASNKGLAGGPDTQYF,TGTGCCAGCAATAAGGGACTAGCGGGGGGACCAGATACGCAGTATTTT
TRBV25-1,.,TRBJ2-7,CASSAPSQGFYEQYF,TGTGCCAGCAGTGCCCCCAGCCAGGGGTTCTACGAGCAGTACTTC
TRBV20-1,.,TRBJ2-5,CSARDVKTQYF,TGCAGTGCTAGGGACGTAAAGACCCAGTACTTC
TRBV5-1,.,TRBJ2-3,CASSRSLSGSTDTQYF,TGCGCCAGCAGCCGGTCCCTAAGCGGGAGCACAGATACGCAGTATTTT
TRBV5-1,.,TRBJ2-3,CASSLESSGLVTDTQYF,TGCGCCAGCAGCTTGGAGAGTAGCGGACTGGTTACAGATACGCAGTATTTT
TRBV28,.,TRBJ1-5,CASSLSSVPHSNQPQHF,TGTGCCAGCAGTTTAAGTTCGGTCCCTCACAGCAATCAGCCCCAGCATTTT
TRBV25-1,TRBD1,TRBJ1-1,CASSEGQGFNPAAFF,TGTGCCAGCAGTGAAGGACAGGGGTTTAACCCCGCGGCTTTCTTT
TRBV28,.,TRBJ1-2,CASSLSLSSNYGYTF,TGTGCCAGCAGTTTATCCCTCAGCTCTAACTATGGCTACACCTTC